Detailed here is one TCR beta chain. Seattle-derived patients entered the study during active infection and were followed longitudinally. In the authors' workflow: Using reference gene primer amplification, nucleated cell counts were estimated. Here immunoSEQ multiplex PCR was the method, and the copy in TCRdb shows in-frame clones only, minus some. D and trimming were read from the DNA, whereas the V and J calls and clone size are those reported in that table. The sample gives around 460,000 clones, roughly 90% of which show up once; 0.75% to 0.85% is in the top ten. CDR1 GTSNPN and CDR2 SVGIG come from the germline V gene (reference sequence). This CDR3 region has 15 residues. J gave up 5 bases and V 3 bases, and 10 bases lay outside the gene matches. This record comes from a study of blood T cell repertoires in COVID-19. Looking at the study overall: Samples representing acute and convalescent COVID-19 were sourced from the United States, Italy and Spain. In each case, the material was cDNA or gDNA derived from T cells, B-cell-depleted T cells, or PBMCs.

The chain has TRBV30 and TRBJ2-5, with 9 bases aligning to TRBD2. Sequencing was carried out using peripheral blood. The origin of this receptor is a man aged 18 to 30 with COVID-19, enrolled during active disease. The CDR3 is CAWSEGLAGVETQYF. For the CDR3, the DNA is TGTGCCTGGAGCGAGGGGTTAGCGGGAGTGGAGACCCAGTACTTC.